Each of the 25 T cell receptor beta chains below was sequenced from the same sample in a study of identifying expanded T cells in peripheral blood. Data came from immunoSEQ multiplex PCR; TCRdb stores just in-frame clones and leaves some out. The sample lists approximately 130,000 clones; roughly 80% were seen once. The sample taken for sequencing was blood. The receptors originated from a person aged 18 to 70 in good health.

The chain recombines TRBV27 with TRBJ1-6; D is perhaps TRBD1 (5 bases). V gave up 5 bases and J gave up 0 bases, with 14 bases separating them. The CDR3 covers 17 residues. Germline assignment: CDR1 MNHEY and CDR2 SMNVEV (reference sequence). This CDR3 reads CASSGFGGSSYNSPLHF. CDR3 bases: TGTGCCAGCAGTGGGTTCGGGGGGAGCTCCTATAATTCACCCCTCCACTTT.

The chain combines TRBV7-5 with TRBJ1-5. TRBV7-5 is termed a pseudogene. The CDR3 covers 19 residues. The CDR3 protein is CARSYLVPPGPLSDQPQHF. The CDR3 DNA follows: TGTGCCAGAAGTTATTTAGTCCCTCCGGGCCCGCTAAGCGATCAGCCCCAGCATTTT.

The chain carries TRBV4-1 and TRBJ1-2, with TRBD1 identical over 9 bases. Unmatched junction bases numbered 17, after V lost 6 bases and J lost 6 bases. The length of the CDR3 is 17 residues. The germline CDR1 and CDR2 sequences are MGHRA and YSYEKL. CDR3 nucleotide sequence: TGCGCCAGCAGTTCTTCCGGGACAGGGTATGTTGGGAATGGCTACACCTTC. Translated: CASSSSGTGYVGNGYTF.

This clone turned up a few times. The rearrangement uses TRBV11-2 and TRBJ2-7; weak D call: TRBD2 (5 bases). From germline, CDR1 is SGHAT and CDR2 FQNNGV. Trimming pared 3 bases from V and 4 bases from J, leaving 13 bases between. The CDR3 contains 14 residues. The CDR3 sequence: CASSFLEGFYEQYF. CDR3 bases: TGTGCCAGCAGCTTCCTAGAGGGCTTTTACGAGCAGTACTTC.

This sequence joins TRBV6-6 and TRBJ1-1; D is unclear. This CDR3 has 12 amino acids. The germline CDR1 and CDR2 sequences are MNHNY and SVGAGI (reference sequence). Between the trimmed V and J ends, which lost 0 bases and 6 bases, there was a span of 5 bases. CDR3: CASSYSRAEAFF. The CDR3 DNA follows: TGTGCCAGCAGTTACTCCCGGGCTGAAGCTTTCTTT.

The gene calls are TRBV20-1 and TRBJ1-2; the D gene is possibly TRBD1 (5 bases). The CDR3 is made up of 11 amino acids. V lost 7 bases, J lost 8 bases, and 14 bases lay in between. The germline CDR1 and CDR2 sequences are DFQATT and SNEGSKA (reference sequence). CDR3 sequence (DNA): TGCAGTGTGCGGGGGGTGAGGGGCTACACCTTC. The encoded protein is CSVRGVRGYTF.

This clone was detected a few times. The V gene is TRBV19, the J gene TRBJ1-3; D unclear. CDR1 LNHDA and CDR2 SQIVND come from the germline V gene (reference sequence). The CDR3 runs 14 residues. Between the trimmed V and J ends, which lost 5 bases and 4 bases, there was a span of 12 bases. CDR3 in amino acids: CASSVESDGNTIYF. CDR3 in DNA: TGTGCCAGTAGTGTGGAATCCGACGGAAACACCATATATTTT.

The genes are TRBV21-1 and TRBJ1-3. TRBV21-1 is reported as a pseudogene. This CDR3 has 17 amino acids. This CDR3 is CASRDILNRGFGNTIYF. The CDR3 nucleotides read TGTGCCAGCAGGGACATCCTAAACCGGGGTTTCGGAAACACCATATATTTT.

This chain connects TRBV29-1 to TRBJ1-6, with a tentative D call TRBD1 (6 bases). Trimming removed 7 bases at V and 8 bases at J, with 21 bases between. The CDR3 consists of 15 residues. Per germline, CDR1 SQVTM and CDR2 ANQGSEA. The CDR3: CSADQETGLDSPLHF. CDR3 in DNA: TGCAGCGCCGACCAGGAGACAGGCTTGGATTCACCCCTCCACTTT.

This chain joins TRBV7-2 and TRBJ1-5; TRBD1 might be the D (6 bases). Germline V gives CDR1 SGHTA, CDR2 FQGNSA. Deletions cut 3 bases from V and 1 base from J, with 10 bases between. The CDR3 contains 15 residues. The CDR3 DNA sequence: TGTGCCAGCAGCTTGGGACACCGGAGCAATCAGCCCCAGCATTTT. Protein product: CASSLGHRSNQPQHF. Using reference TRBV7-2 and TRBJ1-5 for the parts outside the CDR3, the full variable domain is GAGVSQSPSNKVTEKGKDVELRCDPISGHTALYWYRQSLGQGLEFLIYFQGNSAPDKSGLPSDRFSAERTGGSVSTLTIQRTQQEDSAVYLCASSLGHRSNQPQHFGDGTRLSIL.

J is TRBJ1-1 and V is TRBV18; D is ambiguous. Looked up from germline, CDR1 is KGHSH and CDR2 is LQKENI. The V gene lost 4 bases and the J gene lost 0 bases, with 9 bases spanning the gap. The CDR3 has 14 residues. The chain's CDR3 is CASSLITMNTEAFF. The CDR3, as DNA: TGTGCCAGCTCACTAATTACCATGAACACTGAAGCTTTCTTT.

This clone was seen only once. CDR3 region: CASSASKDGYTF. The DNA for the CDR3 is TGTGCCAGCAGCGCATCGAAGGACGGCTACACCTTC. V is TRBV9 and J is TRBJ1-2; D remains ambiguous. The germline V gene has CDR1 SGDLS and CDR2 YYNGEE. The CDR3 runs to 12 residues. V was trimmed by 3 bases and J by 8 bases, leaving 11 bases between them.

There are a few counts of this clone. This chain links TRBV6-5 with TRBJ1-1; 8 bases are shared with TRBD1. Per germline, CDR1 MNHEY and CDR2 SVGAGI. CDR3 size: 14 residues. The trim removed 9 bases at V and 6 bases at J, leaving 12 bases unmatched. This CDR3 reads CASRGQGTLPEAFF. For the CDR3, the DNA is TGTGCCAGTAGAGGACAGGGTACGCTCCCTGAAGCTTTCTTT.

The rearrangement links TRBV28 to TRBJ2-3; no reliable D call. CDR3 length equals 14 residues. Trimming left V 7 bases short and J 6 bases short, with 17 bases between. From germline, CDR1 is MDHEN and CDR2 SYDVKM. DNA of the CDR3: TGTGCCAGCAACTCCCCGGCGAAACAGGATACGCAGTATTTT. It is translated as CASNSPAKQDTQYF. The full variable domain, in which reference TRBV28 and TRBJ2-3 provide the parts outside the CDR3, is DVKVTQSSRYLVKRTGEKVFLECVQDMDHENMFWYRQDPGLGLRLIYFSYDVKMKEKGDIPEGYSVSREKKERFSLILESASTNQTSMYLCASNSPAKQDTQYFGPGTRLTVL.

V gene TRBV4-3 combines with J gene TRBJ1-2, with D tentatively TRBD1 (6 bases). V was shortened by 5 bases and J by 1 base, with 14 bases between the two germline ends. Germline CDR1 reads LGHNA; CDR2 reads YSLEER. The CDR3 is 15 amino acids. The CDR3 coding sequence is TGCGCCAGCAGCGAAAGGGGGGCCAATAACTATGGCTACACCTTC. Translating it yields CASSERGANNYGYTF.

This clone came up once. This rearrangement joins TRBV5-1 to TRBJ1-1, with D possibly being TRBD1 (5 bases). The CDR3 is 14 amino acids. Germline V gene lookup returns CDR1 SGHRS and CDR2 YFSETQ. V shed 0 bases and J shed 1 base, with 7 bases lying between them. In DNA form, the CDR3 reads TGCGCCAGCAGCTTGGGTGGACAGAACACTGAAGCTTTCTTT. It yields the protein CASSLGGQNTEAFF.

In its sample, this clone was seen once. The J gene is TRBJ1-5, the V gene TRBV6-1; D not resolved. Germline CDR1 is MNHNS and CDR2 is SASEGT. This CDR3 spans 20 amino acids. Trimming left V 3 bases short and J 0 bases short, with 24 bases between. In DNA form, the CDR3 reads TGTGCCAGCAGTGACCCCGTCTTAGGTCAAGGCGAGACTAGCAATCAGCCCCAGCATTTT. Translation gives CASSDPVLGQGETSNQPQHF.

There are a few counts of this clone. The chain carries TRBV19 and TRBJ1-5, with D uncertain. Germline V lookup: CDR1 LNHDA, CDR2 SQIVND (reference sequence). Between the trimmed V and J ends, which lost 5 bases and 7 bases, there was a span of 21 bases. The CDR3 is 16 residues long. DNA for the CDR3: TGTGCCAGTAGTCTCCTTTCGAGAGGGTCGGGGCAGCCCCAGCATTTT. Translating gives CASSLLSRGSGQPQHF.

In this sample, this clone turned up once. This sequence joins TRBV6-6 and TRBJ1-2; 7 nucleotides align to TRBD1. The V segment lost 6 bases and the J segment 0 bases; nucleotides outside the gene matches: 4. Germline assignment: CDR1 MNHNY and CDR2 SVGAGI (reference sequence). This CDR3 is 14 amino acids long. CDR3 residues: CASRPGQTNYGYTF. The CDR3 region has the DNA TGTGCCAGCAGGCCGGGACAGACTAACTATGGCTACACCTTC.

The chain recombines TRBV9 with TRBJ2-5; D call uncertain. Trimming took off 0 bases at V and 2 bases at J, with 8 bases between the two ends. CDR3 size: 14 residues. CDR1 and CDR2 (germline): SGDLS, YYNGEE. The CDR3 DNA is TGTGCCAGCAGCGTAGGAGAGTTACAAGAGACCCAGTACTTC. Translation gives CASSVGELQETQYF.

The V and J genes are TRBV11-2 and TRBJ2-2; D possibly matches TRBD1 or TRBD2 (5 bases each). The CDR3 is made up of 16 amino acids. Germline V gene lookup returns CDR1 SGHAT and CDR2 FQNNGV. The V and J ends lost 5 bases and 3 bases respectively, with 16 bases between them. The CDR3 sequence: CASSPKWGTHTGELFF. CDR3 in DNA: TGTGCCAGCAGCCCCAAATGGGGGACCCACACCGGGGAGCTGTTTTTT.

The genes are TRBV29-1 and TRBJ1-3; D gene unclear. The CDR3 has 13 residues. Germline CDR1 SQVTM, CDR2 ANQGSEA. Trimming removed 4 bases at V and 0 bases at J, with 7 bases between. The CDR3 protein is CSVGWGSGNTIYF. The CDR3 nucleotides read TGCAGCGTTGGATGGGGCTCTGGAAACACCATATATTTT.

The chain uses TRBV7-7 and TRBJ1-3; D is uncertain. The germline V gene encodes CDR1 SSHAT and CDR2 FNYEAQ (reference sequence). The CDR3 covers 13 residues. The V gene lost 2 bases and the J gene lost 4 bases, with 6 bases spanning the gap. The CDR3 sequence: CASSLTVGNTIYF. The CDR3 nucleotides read TGTGCCAGCAGCTTAACCGTCGGAAACACCATATATTTT.

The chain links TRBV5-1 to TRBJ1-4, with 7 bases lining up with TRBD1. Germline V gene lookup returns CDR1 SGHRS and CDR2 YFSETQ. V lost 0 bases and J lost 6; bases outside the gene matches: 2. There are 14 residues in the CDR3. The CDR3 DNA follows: TGCGCCAGCAGCTTGGACAGGGGAGATGAAAAACTGTTTTTT. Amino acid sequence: CASSLDRGDEKLFF.

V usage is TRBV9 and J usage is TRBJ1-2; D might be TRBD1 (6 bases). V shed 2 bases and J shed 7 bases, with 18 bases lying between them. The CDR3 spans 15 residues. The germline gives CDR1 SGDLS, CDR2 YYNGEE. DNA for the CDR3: TGTGCCAGCAGCGTCATGGGAGGGGGGATTCTTGGCTACACCTTC. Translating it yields CASSVMGGGILGYTF.